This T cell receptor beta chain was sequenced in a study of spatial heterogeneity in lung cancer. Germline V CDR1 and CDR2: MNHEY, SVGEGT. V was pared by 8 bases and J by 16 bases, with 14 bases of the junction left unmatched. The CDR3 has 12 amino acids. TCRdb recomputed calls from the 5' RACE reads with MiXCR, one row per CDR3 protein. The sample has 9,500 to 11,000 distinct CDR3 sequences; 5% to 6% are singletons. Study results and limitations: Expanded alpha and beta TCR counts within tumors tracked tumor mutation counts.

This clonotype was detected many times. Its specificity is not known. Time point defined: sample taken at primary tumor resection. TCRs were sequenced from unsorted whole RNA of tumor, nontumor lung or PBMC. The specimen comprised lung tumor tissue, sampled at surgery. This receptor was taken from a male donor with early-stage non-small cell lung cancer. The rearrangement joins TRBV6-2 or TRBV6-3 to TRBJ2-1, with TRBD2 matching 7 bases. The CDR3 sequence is CASSELGREEFF. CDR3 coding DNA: TGTGCCAGCTCTGAGTTGGGCCGGGAGGAATTCTTC.